This is a list of T cell receptor beta chains from one sample in a study of OX40 agonist ivuxolimab in advanced cancers. Profiling relied on immunoSEQ multiplex PCR, and the TCRdb table lists in-frame clones only, not all of them. The data contain about 100,000 clones, more than 85% of them singletons. The source was CD4+ or CD8+ T cells sorted from blood, collected in a trial of the OX40 agonist ivuxolimab. These TCRs come from an adult with an advanced solid tumor such as melanoma, head and neck, liver or kidney cancer. The CDR3 runs from the conserved cysteine through the conserved F or W. D genes are given only for firm matches. Expanded clones are given a class, and other clones once, few, many or no size at all.

D	V	length	size	J	CDR3	DNA
NA	TRBV6-5	15	NA	TRBJ2-5	CASSYADRTRETQYF	TGTGCCAGCAGTTACGCGGACAGAACAAGGGAGACCCAGTACTTC
NA	TRBV2	11	NA	TRBJ2-7	CASSEAYEQYF	TGTGCCAGCAGTGAGGCTTACGAGCAGTACTTC
TRBD1	TRBV15	15	NA	TRBJ1-6	CATSRAGQDNSPLHF	TGTGCCACCAGCAGAGCGGGACAGGATAATTCACCCCTCCACTTT
TRBD2	TRBV29-1	15	NA	TRBJ2-1	CSVRPSGSKHNEQFF	TGCAGCGTTCGTCCTAGCGGAAGCAAGCACAATGAGCAGTTCTTC
TRBD1	TRBV19	15	NA	TRBJ2-3	CASRNGQGESDTQYF	TGTGCCAGCCGAAATGGACAGGGGGAGTCAGATACGCAGTATTTT
NA	TRBV2	13	few	TRBJ1-5	CASSEGRNQPQHF	TGTGCCAGCAGTGAAGGCAGAAATCAGCCCCAGCATTTT
NA	TRBV5-1	14	NA	TRBJ2-5	CASSTQGERETQYF	TGCGCCAGCAGCACACAGGGAGAACGCGAGACCCAGTACTTC
NA	TRBV5-1	11	NA	TRBJ2-4	CASSHRDIQYF	TGCGCCAGCAGCCACCGGGACATTCAGTACTTC
NA	TRBV18	13	NA	TRBJ1-2	CASSPDPVYGYTF	TGTGCCAGCTCGCCCGACCCCGTGTATGGCTACACCTTC
NA	TRBV7-9	17	NA	TRBJ1-1	CASSLVGSNRAGTEAFF	TGTGCCAGCAGCTTAGTGGGATCGAACAGGGCGGGTACTGAAGCTTTCTTT
NA	TRBV6-5	15	NA	TRBJ1-1	CASSYSRAINTEAFF	TGTGCCAGCAGTTACTCGCGGGCGATTAACACTGAAGCTTTCTTT
NA	TRBV6-4	14	NA	TRBJ2-3	CASSDSGSLDTQYF	TGTGCCAGCAGTGACAGCGGTTCACTCGATACGCAGTATTTT
TRBD1	TRBV19	19	once	TRBJ1-1	CATKYRRDSVQTVNTEAFF	TGTGCCACCAAATACCGCAGGGACAGCGTCCAAACGGTCAACACTGAAGCTTTCTTT
NA	TRBV7-9	13	NA	TRBJ2-7	CASSLARLAEQYF	TGTGCCAGCAGCTTAGCCAGGCTAGCCGAGCAGTACTTC
TRBD1	TRBV5-1	15	NA	TRBJ1-2	CASSSGTGERYGYTF	TGCGCCAGCAGCTCAGGGACAGGGGAACGCTATGGCTACACCTTC
TRBD2	TRBV27	17	NA	TRBJ2-2	CASSQLAGGGNTGELFF	TGTGCCAGCAGCCAACTAGCGGGGGGCGGAAACACCGGGGAGCTGTTTTTT
NA	TRBV6-5	14	NA	TRBJ1-2	CASKTGFFNYGYTF	TGTGCCAGCAAAACAGGGTTTTTTAACTATGGCTACACCTTC
NA	TRBV7-9	17	NA	TRBJ2-2	CASSSPGGRANTGELFF	TGTGCCAGCAGCTCCCCAGGAGGCAGGGCGAACACCGGGGAGCTGTTTTTT
NA	TRBV7-9	13	NA	TRBJ1-2	CASSLPQMSGYTF	TGTGCCAGCAGCTTACCCCAGATGAGTGGCTACACCTTC
NA	TRBV19	14	once	TRBJ1-4	CASSRQATNEKLFF	TGTGCCAGTAGTAGACAGGCAACTAATGAAAAACTGTTTTTT
TRBD1	TRBV7-8	15	NA	TRBJ2-6	CASSRQGAGANVLTF	TGTGCCAGCAGCCGACAGGGGGCGGGGGCCAACGTCCTGACTTTC
NA	TRBV28	14	NA	TRBJ2-7	CASRPGTGVYEQYF	TGTGCCAGCAGACCTGGGACGGGAGTCTACGAGCAGTACTTC
NA	TRBV11-3	11	NA	TRBJ2-5	CASSLDQTQYF	TGTGCCAGCAGCTTAGACCAGACCCAGTACTTC
TRBD2	TRBV6-5	15	NA	TRBJ2-1	CASSPVAGVYNEQFF	TGTGCCAGCAGTCCGGTAGCGGGAGTTTACAATGAGCAGTTCTTC
TRBD2	TRBV7-8	15	NA	TRBJ2-1	CASSLYEREGDEQFF	TGTGCCAGCAGCTTATATGAGCGGGAGGGTGATGAGCAGTTCTTC
TRBD2	TRBV25-1	13	once	TRBJ2-1	CATTLAGQHEQFF	TGTGCCACTACACTAGCGGGACAACATGAGCAGTTCTTC
NA	TRBV5-1	16	once	TRBJ1-3	CASSLGPTDSGNTIYF	TGCGCCAGCAGCTTGGGTCCGACGGACTCTGGAAACACCATATATTTT
TRBD1	TRBV10-3	15	NA	TRBJ2-2	CAISELQGSTGELFF	TGTGCCATCAGTGAGCTACAGGGGTCCACCGGGGAGCTGTTTTTT
TRBD1	TRBV27	16	once	TRBJ1-5	CASRAGGPFSNQPQHF	TGTGCCAGCCGCGCAGGGGGCCCTTTTAGCAATCAGCCCCAGCATTTT
NA	TRBV5-1	16	NA	TRBJ1-5	CASSLRPGEDNQPQHF	TGCGCCAGCAGCTTGCGGCCAGGGGAGGACAATCAGCCCCAGCATTTT
NA	TRBV29-1	12	NA	TRBJ2-7	CSGGKGFDEQYF	TGCAGCGGCGGCAAGGGGTTCGACGAGCAGTACTTC
NA	TRBV19	15	NA	TRBJ1-2	CASSIEPAGSYGYTF	TGTGCCAGTAGTATAGAACCGGCAGGGTCCTATGGCTACACCTTC
NA	TRBV5-6	13	NA	TRBJ1-1	CASSWGDDTEAFF	TGTGCCAGCAGTTGGGGAGACGACACTGAAGCTTTCTTT
NA	TRBV10-3	13	NA	TRBJ2-7	CAISESGTYEQYF	TGTGCCATCAGTGAGTCGGGGACCTACGAGCAGTACTTC
TRBD2	TRBV28	15	NA	TRBJ2-5	CASSPSLAGVETQYF	TGTGCCAGCAGTCCCTCCCTAGCGGGAGTGGAGACCCAGTACTTC
NA	TRBV28	14	NA	TRBJ1-4	CASSVRGRVEKLFF	TGTGCCAGCAGTGTAAGGGGACGAGTTGAAAAACTGTTTTTT
NA	TRBV6-5	13	NA	TRBJ2-7	CASSYGLGVEQYF	TGTGCCAGCAGTTACGGCCTTGGGGTCGAGCAGTACTTC
NA	TRBV9	15	once	TRBJ2-1	CASSDTSVSYNEQFF	TGTGCCAGCAGCGATACTTCGGTATCCTACAATGAGCAGTTCTTC
TRBD2	TRBV19	15	once	TRBJ2-3	CASRGRPEYTDTQYF	TGTGCCAGTCGCGGGAGGCCCGAGTACACAGATACGCAGTATTTT
NA	TRBV5-6	16	NA	TRBJ1-2	CASSTSSQGFRYGYTF	TGTGCCAGCAGCACGAGTTCACAGGGATTTCGATATGGCTACACCTTC
NA	TRBV19	14	few	TRBJ1-2	CASSKGAEIYGYTF	TGTGCCAGTAGTAAAGGGGCCGAAATCTATGGCTACACCTTC
TRBD1	TRBV5-8	17	NA	TRBJ2-3	CASSLARTGIGADTQYF	TGTGCCAGCAGCTTGGCTAGGACAGGGATCGGAGCAGATACGCAGTATTTT
TRBD1	TRBV27	15	once	TRBJ2-7	CASSRQNRGGYEQYF	TGTGCCAGCAGCCGACAGAACAGGGGCGGCTACGAGCAGTACTTC
NA	TRBV7-9	16	NA	TRBJ2-6	CASSLKGGSGANVLTF	TGTGCCAGCAGCTTGAAAGGGGGCTCTGGGGCCAACGTCCTGACTTTC
NA	TRBV6-1	11	few	TRBJ2-1	CATRHSNEQFF	TGTGCCACGAGACATTCCAATGAGCAGTTCTTC
NA	TRBV7-2	14	NA	TRBJ1-1	CASSWMGAPTEAFF	TGTGCCAGCAGTTGGATGGGGGCACCCACTGAAGCTTTCTTT
TRBD1	TRBV6-5	13	NA	TRBJ1-5	CASSSDREQPQHF	TGTGCCAGCAGTTCCGACAGGGAACAGCCCCAGCATTTT
NA	TRBV5-4	15	NA	TRBJ1-2	CASSLGQGDNYGYTF	TGTGCCAGCAGCTTGGGCCAGGGTGATAACTATGGCTACACCTTC
NA	TRBV28	13	NA	TRBJ1-1	CASSLLQNTEAFF	TGTGCCAGCAGTTTACTACAGAACACTGAAGCTTTCTTT
NA	TRBV11-3	17	NA	TRBJ2-1	CASSSGASVISYNEQFF	TGTGCCAGCAGCTCCGGGGCTAGCGTGATTTCCTACAATGAGCAGTTCTTC
NA	TRBV11-2	14	NA	TRBJ2-7	CASSPVWSGVEQYF	TGTGCCAGCAGCCCCGTTTGGTCAGGGGTAGAGCAGTACTTC
NA	TRBV7-3	17	NA	TRBJ2-7	CASPGGTPFWNHYEQYF	TGTGCCAGCCCGGGTGGTACACCCTTCTGGAATCACTACGAGCAGTACTTC
NA	TRBV27	14	NA	TRBJ2-3	CASSPIPYTDTQYF	TGTGCCAGCAGTCCTATTCCGTATACAGATACGCAGTATTTT
TRBD2	TRBV4-2	16	NA	TRBJ2-7	CASSQDGLAGGYEQYF	TGTGCCAGCAGCCAAGATGGCCTAGCGGGAGGCTACGAGCAGTACTTC